A single sample is the source of the 25 T cell receptor beta chains below, sequenced in a study of long-term antiretroviral therapy in people with HIV. The libraries were made with immunoSEQ v3.0 at survey level. TCRdb's table, derived via immunoSEQ multiplex PCR, lists solely in-frame clones and lacks some. The sample includes 24,000 or so clones, approximately 80% of them seen just once. Sequencing was performed on unsorted PBMCs, taken around 4.1 years after starting antiretroviral therapy. These receptors were taken from a young man with HIV.

The rearrangement links TRBV18 to TRBJ1-5; 7 bases match TRBD1. CDR3 size: 18 residues. The V gene end was trimmed by 5 bases and the J gene end by 0 bases; junction bases not matched to a gene: 13. The germline CDR1 and CDR2 sequences are KGHSH and LQKENI. The CDR3 nucleotides read TGTGCCAGCTCAGACGGCCGAAAGGGACAGATTAGCAATCAGCCCCAGCATTTT. Amino acid sequence: CASSDGRKGQISNQPQHF.

The chain uses TRBV4-2 and TRBJ2-7; unclear D gene. The germline V gene has CDR1 LGHNA and CDR2 YNFKEQ. CDR3 length equals 20 residues. Between the trimmed V and J ends, which lost 1 base and 0 bases, there was a span of 25 bases. The CDR3 DNA sequence: TGTGCCAGCAGCCAAGTTCGGCTTCGCGCCGCGTCGCGGACCTCCTACGAGCAGTACTTC. This encodes CASSQVRLRAASRTSYEQYF.

This rearrangement joins TRBV7-2 to TRBJ2-1, with a tentative D call TRBD2 (6 bases). The CDR3 has 15 amino acids. Germline CDR1 is SGHTA and CDR2 is FQGNSA. Trimming cost V 0 bases and J 7 bases, with 13 bases left between them. CDR3 in amino acids: CASSLAGGRENEQFF. CDR3 DNA sequence: TGTGCCAGCAGCTTAGCGGGGGGTAGGGAAAATGAGCAGTTCTTC.

The V call is TRBV29-1, the J call TRBJ2-7, with 7 bases that match TRBD1. Germline CDR1 and CDR2: SQVTM and ANQGSEA. V shed 5 bases, J shed 0 bases, and the junction held 4 bases outside the gene matches. CDR3 length: 13 residues. The CDR3 region is CSVRDRDSYEQYF. In DNA form, the CDR3 reads TGCAGCGTTCGAGACAGGGACTCCTACGAGCAGTACTTC.

This rearrangement joins TRBV7-9 to TRBJ2-7; D is unclear. This CDR3 spans 12 amino acids. Germline V gives CDR1 SEHNR, CDR2 FQNEAQ (reference sequence). The V gene lost 5 bases and the J gene lost 2 bases, with 7 bases spanning the gap. CDR3: CASSADTYEQYF. The DNA of the CDR3 is TGTGCCAGCAGCGCTGACACCTACGAGCAGTACTTC.

The chain has TRBV7-2 and TRBJ1-2; TRBD1 matches at 8 bases. The V and J ends lost 0 bases and 7 bases, in that order; junction bases with no gene match: 7. Germline assignment: CDR1 SGHTA and CDR2 FQGNSA. This CDR3 has 15 amino acids. The CDR3 sequence: CASSLAPGGARGYTF. The CDR3 nucleotides read TGTGCCAGCAGCTTAGCTCCAGGGGGCGCGCGTGGCTACACCTTC.

This clone showed up just a few times. The rearrangement joins TRBV7-8 to TRBJ2-7, with a weak D call TRBD1 (6 bases). The V end lost 7 bases, the J end lost 5 bases, and 15 bases lay between the germline ends. Germline V gives CDR1 SGHVS, CDR2 FQNEAQ. CDR3 length: 13 amino acids. CDR3 coding DNA: TGTGCCAGCAAAAGAAGGGGGTTCAACGAGCAGTACTTC. Encoded protein: CASKRRGFNEQYF.

The rearrangement uses TRBV6-6 and TRBJ1-1; possibly TRBD1 for D (5 bases). This CDR3 is 11 amino acids long. The V and J ends lost 10 bases and 5 bases respectively, with 11 bases between them. Per germline, CDR1 MNHNY and CDR2 SVGAGI (reference sequence). CDR3 amino acids: CATRGDTEAFF. The CDR3 DNA reads as TGTGCCACGCGAGGGGATACTGAAGCTTTCTTT.

This chain joins TRBV15 and TRBJ1-1; 10 bases map to TRBD1. Losses at the gene ends were 5 bases for V and 5 bases for J; bases not matched to a gene: 2. The CDR3 runs 13 residues. CDR1 is LNHNV and CDR2 is YYDKDF in the germline V gene (reference sequence). This CDR3 is CATSGTGATEAFF. The CDR3 DNA follows: TGTGCCACCAGCGGGACAGGGGCTACTGAAGCTTTCTTT. Full variable domain (remainder filled in from reference TRBV15 and TRBJ1-1): DAMVIQNPRYQVTQFGKPVTLSCSQTLNHNVMYWYQQKSSQAPKLLFHYYDKDFNNEADTPDNFQSRRPNTSFCFLDIRSPGLGDTAMYLCATSGTGATEAFFGQGTRLTVV.

The chain has TRBV7-9 and TRBJ2-3; D is unresolved. From germline, CDR1 is SEHNR and CDR2 FQNEAQ (reference sequence). There are 14 residues in the CDR3. V dropped 10 bases and J dropped 0 bases, with 14 bases sitting between them. The DNA of the CDR3 is TGTGCCACCCCCCGGACGGAGAGCACAGATACGCAGTATTTT. Residues: CATPRTESTDTQYF.

This sequence joins TRBV7-2 and TRBJ1-2; the D gene is possibly TRBD1 (5 bases). CDR1 and CDR2 (germline): SGHTA, FQGNSA. Trimming removed 1 base from V and 8 bases from J, with 11 bases in between. This CDR3 is 13 amino acids long. CDR3 residues: CASSLGGANGYTF. CDR3 DNA sequence: TGTGCCAGCAGCTTAGGAGGGGCCAACGGCTACACCTTC.

The rearrangement uses TRBV28 and TRBJ1-2; D is uncertain. The CDR3 runs to 13 residues. The germline V gene has CDR1 MDHEN and CDR2 SYDVKM. Trimming shortened V by 5 bases and J by 3 bases, and 10 bases separated the two germline ends. CDR3 DNA: TGTGCCAGCAGTGTACGACCGGACTATGGCTACACCTTC. This sequence encodes CASSVRPDYGYTF.

This clone has more than one count but fewer than ten. The chain is built from TRBV10-1 and TRBJ2-1; either TRBD1 or TRBD2 may supply D (5 bases each). V lost 10 bases and J 0 bases, leaving 16 bases between the germline ends. From germline, CDR1 is WNHNN and CDR2 SYGVQD (reference sequence). CDR3 size: 15 residues. For the CDR3, the DNA is TGCGCCACCCCAGAGGGGCCGAGCTCCTACAATGAGCAGTTCTTC. It specifies CATPEGPSSYNEQFF.

This sequence joins TRBV30 and TRBJ1-1, with D possibly TRBD1 on 5 matching bases. The germline CDR1 and CDR2 sequences are GTSNPN and SVGIG (reference sequence). V was shortened by 4 bases and J by 3 bases, with 12 bases between the two germline ends. The CDR3 extends over 13 amino acids. As DNA, the CDR3 is TGTGCCTGGAAGTGGGGGGAGGACACTGAAGCTTTCTTT. It translates to CAWKWGEDTEAFF.

V usage is TRBV5-6 and J usage is TRBJ1-6, with no clear D. Germline V gene data show CDR1 as SGHDT and CDR2 as YYEEEE. The CDR3 has 16 residues. V lost 1 base to trimming and J lost 3 bases, with 11 bases between them. CDR3 nucleotides: TGTGCCAGCAGCTTGAGGGAGCTGGGCTATAATTCACCCCTCCACTTT. As protein: CASSLRELGYNSPLHF.

The chain joins TRBV19 to TRBJ2-1; 8 nucleotides line up with TRBD2. Per the germline V gene, CDR1 is LNHDA and CDR2 is SQIVND (reference sequence). The CDR3 runs 14 residues. V gave up 7 bases and J gave up 10 bases; unmatched junction bases: 12. CDR3 in DNA: TGTGCCAGTACCATTCGGGCGGGAGGAAGCGAGCAGTTCTTC. Protein: CASTIRAGGSEQFF.

This clone has a handful of counts. The CDR3 sequence: CASSYDLSGVGYEQYF. The CDR3 DNA reads as TGTGCCAGCAGTTACGACCTGTCGGGAGTAGGCTACGAGCAGTACTTC. The V gene is TRBV7-2, the J gene TRBJ2-7, with TRBD2 as a possible D gene (6 bases). The CDR3 has 16 amino acids. Between the trimmed V and J ends, which lost 6 bases and 3 bases, there was a span of 21 bases. The germline CDR1 and CDR2 sequences are SGHTA and FQGNSA.

The V gene is TRBV5-6, the J gene TRBJ1-1; no clear D gene. V was cut by 3 bases and J by 1 base, with 7 bases left in between. Germline-derived CDR1 and CDR2 are SGHDT and YYEEEE. The CDR3 has 13 residues. The CDR3 spells CASSSTENTEAFF. As DNA, the CDR3 is TGTGCCAGCAGCTCAACTGAGAACACTGAAGCTTTCTTT.

The CDR3 sequence is CASSTTDRTPYEQYF. In nucleotides, the CDR3 is TGTGCCAGCAGCACTACGGACAGGACACCCTACGAGCAGTACTTC. The V call is TRBV13, the J call TRBJ2-7; 7 bases align to TRBD1. V was clipped by 5 bases and J by 2 bases; unmatched bases: 9. CDR1 and CDR2 (germline): PRHDT, FYEKMQ (reference sequence). This CDR3 has 15 residues.

The CDR3 DNA follows: TGTGCCAGCAGCTTGGTGACAGGGAGTGAAAAACTGTTTTTT. Protein: CASSLVTGSEKLFF. The gene calls are TRBV5-6 and TRBJ1-4; 7 bases map to TRBD1. The CDR3 has 14 residues. Germline CDR1 SGHDT, CDR2 YYEEEE. The V and J ends lost 0 bases and 7 bases, in that order; junction bases with no gene match: 3.

This rearrangement joins TRBV7-8 to TRBJ2-3; 8 bases agree with TRBD2. The germline V gene has CDR1 SGHVS and CDR2 FQNEAQ. The CDR3 loop spans 15 amino acids. V shed 3 bases, J shed 4 bases, and the junction held 6 bases outside the gene matches. CDR3 amino acids: CASSFGGRISDTQYF. CDR3 nucleotide sequence: TGTGCCAGCAGCTTCGGCGGGAGGATTTCAGATACGCAGTATTTT.

The chain combines TRBV11-1 with TRBJ2-7, with 7 bases lining up with TRBD1. The germline CDR1 and CDR2 sequences are SGHAT and FQDESV (reference sequence). With 5 bases clipped from V and 4 bases from J, the junction kept 8 bases outside the gene matches. The CDR3 length is 14 residues. The CDR3 region has the DNA TGTGCCAGCAGCCCAACAGGGGCCAATTACGAGCAGTACTTC. This sequence encodes CASSPTGANYEQYF.

The V gene is TRBV13, the J gene TRBJ1-3; 7 positions match TRBD1. Germline V gene lookup returns CDR1 PRHDT and CDR2 FYEKMQ (reference sequence). Germline trimming cut 4 bases from V and 0 bases from J; bases unmatched to any gene: 9. The CDR3 is 17 amino acids. CDR3 amino acids: CASSSLDRQGSGNTIYF. The CDR3 nucleotides are TGTGCCAGCAGCTCACTGGACAGGCAGGGCTCTGGAAACACCATATATTTT.

The chain uses TRBV28 and TRBJ1-2; the match to TRBD1 covers 9 bases. Trimming at V came to 8 bases and at J to 2 bases, leaving 21 bases not matched to a gene. From germline, CDR1 is MDHEN and CDR2 SYDVKM. This CDR3 is 19 amino acids long. In DNA form, the CDR3 reads TGTGCCAGCTGTCCGGGACAGGGCCCTCTCCACCCCCCAAACTATGGCTACACCTTC. Protein sequence: CASCPGQGPLHPPNYGYTF.

V is TRBV12-1 and J is TRBJ1-5. TRBV12-1 represents a pseudogene. The CDR3 is 15 residues long. The DNA of the CDR3 is TGTGCCAGCAGCCCGCCAGACGGAGACAATCAGCCCCAGCATTTT. Its protein product is CASSPPDGDNQPQHF.